Listed below are T cell receptor beta chains from one sample, sequenced in a study of T cells in Graves' hyperthyroidism and ophthalmopathy. TCRdb called the multiplex PCR reads again in MiXCR, with one record for every CDR3 protein. The table records around 600,000 distinct CDR3 sequences, approximately 15% of them present only once. The sample comprised blood. The source is a woman between 18 and 29 years old with Graves' ophthalmopathy. Both conserved end residues are part of each CDR3. D genes are given only for firm matches. Not all rows give a size; the values are once, few, many and, for expanded clones, a class.

clone size	D gene	V gene	CDR3 length	J gene	CDR3 protein	CDR3 DNA
many	-	TRBV11-3	11	TRBJ1-1	CATGANTEAFF	TGTGCCACCGGCGCCAACACTGAAGCTTTCTTT
-	-	TRBV19	14	TRBJ1-5	CASQRGAVGQPQHF	TGTGCCAGTCAGAGGGGGGCGGTTGGTCAGCCCCAGCATTTT
many	-	TRBV24-1	17	TRBJ1-5	CATSDFPGLYSNQPQHF	TGTGCCACCAGTGATTTCCCAGGGCTCTATAGCAATCAGCCCCAGCATTTT
-	-	TRBV7-2	14	TRBJ2-7	CASSQAGGACEQYF	TGTGCCAGCAGCCAAGCGGGTGGGGCCTGCGAGCAGTACTTC
-	-	TRBV7-3	15	TRBJ2-5	CASSVDGGGGETQYF	TGTGCCAGCAGCGTAGACGGGGGAGGGGGGGAGACCCAGTACTTC
many	-	TRBV20-1	15	TRBJ2-7	CSARDRSGRSYEQYF	TGCAGTGCTAGAGATCGAAGCGGGCGCTCCTACGAGCAGTACTTC
many	-	TRBV7-3	15	TRBJ1-1	CASSLIRGPNTEAFF	TGTGCCAGCAGCTTAATTCGGGGGCCGAACACTGAAGCTTTCTTT
-	-	TRBV15	13	TRBJ2-5	CATSRAPGGTQYF	TGTGCCACCAGCAGAGCCCCCGGCGGGACCCAGTACTTC
many	-	TRBV6-1	15	TRBJ1-4	CASSARAATNEKLFF	TGTGCCAGCAGTGCGAGAGCTGCAACTAATGAAAAACTGTTTTTT
many	TRBD1	TRBV24-1	13	TRBJ1-2	CATSGGQFYGYTF	TGTGCCACCAGTGGGGGACAGTTCTATGGCTACACCTTC
-	-	TRBV5-1	15	TRBJ2-7	CASSLAEGVTYEQYF	TGCGCCAGCAGCTTGGCCGAGGGGGTTACCTACGAGCAGTACTTC
many	TRBD2	TRBV7-7	14	TRBJ2-1	CASSLGGLAEEQFF	TGTGCTAGCAGCTTAGGGGGACTAGCGGAGGAGCAGTTCTTC
-	-	TRBV7-3	14	TRBJ2-1	CASSLTHGRGSEFF	TGTGCCAGCAGCTTAACGCACGGGAGAGGTTCCGAGTTCTTC
many	-	TRBV11-2	16	TRBJ1-2	CASSFRGETRGYGYTF	TGTGCCAGCAGCTTTAGGGGGGAGACCCGCGGCTATGGCTACACCTTC
many	-	TRBV6-2/TRBV6-3	15	TRBJ2-7	CASTLRGAVSYEQYF	TGTGCCAGCACCCTACGGGGGGCCGTCTCCTACGAGCAGTACTTC
few	-	TRBV20-1	20	TRBJ1-6	CSARQQGALGGSSYNSPLHF	TGCAGTGCTAGACAACAGGGAGCCCTTGGCGGGAGTAGCTATAATTCACCCCTCCACTTT
-	TRBD1	TRBV30	21	TRBJ2-1	CAWRYPPQVRMWTGGYNEQFF	TGTGCCTGGAGATACCCACCCCAAGTCCGTATGTGGACAGGGGGCTACAATGAGCAGTTCTTC